This is a list of T cell receptor beta chains from one sample in a study of control samples from healthy donors and cancer patients. Measured with immunoSEQ multiplex PCR; TCRdb has only the in-frame clones, and not every one. The sample carries approximately 100,000 clones, about 89% recorded once. The sample consisted of blood. These receptors originate from a man aged 25 to 45 in good health. The CDR3 runs from the conserved cysteine through the conserved F or W. The order of the fields is V gene, D gene, clone size, J gene, CDR3 DNA, CDR3 protein. The D gene is left open where the match is weak. Clone size is given for some rows only: seen once, a few or many times, or a class if the clone is expanded.

>TRBV6-5|.|.|TRBJ1-2
TGTGCCAGCAGTTACTCGTCGACAGCTAACTATGGCTACACCTTC
CASSYSSTANYGYTF
>TRBV30|TRBD2|.|TRBJ2-3
TGTGCCTGGAATTTCCGGGGGGGGGCAGATACGCAGTATTTT
CAWNFRGGADTQYF
>TRBV27|.|.|TRBJ1-5
TGTGCCAGCAGTTTAGTAGGCAGCAATCAGCCCCAGCATTTT
CASSLVGSNQPQHF
>TRBV29-1|.|.|TRBJ2-1
TGCAGCGTTGAAGTTCGTCCAGGGCTCCGCCGAGTTCCTTACAATGAGCAGTTCTTC
CSVEVRPGLRRVPYNEQFF
>TRBV9|.|.|TRBJ2-2
TGTGCCAGCAGCTCACCCGCTGGGCAGGGAAACACCGGGGAGCTGTTTTTT
CASSSPAGQGNTGELFF
>TRBV5-1|.|.|TRBJ1-1
TGCGCCAGCAGCCGGGACGTCCCGGGAGTCTCACCAGCTTTCTTT
CASSRDVPGVSPAFF
>TRBV7-9|.|.|TRBJ2-1
TGTGCCAGCAGCCGCAACTACAATGAGCAGTTCTTC
CASSRNYNEQFF
>TRBV3-1/TRBV3-2|.|.|TRBJ2-1
TGTGCCAGCAGCCAAGGGGTCTACAATGAGCAGTTCTTC
CASSQGVYNEQFF
>TRBV4-2|.|.|TRBJ1-2
TGTGCCAGCAGCCAATTGAGCCAGCACTATGGCTACACCTTC
CASSQLSQHYGYTF
>TRBV25-1|TRBD1|.|TRBJ1-2
TGTGCCAGCAGTGCATTAAACAGGGGGCACGACTATGGCTACACCTTC
CASSALNRGHDYGYTF
>TRBV7-6|.|.|TRBJ1-1
TGTGCCAGCAGCTTAGATTGGGAGGGGAAGGGTACTGAAGCTTTCTTT
CASSLDWEGKGTEAFF
>TRBV12-5|TRBD1|.|TRBJ1-1
TGTGCTAGTGGATCCGGGACAGGGGAAGCTTTCTTT
CASGSGTGEAFF
>TRBV2|.|.|TRBJ2-5
TGTGCCAGCAGAAACAAGGAGACCCAGTACTTC
CASRNKETQYF
>TRBV24-1|TRBD1|once|TRBJ1-2
TGTGCCACCAGCCGGACAGGGGAGGACTATGGCTACACCTTC
CATSRTGEDYGYTF
>TRBV5-4|TRBD2|.|TRBJ2-5
TGTGCCAGCAGCCGGACTAGCGGGGGTCAGGAGACCCAGTACTTC
CASSRTSGGQETQYF
>TRBV14|.|.|TRBJ1-2
TGTGCCAGCAGCCAAGTGCCGGGGTTGGGCTATGGCTACACCTTC
CASSQVPGLGYGYTF
>TRBV7-2|TRBD2|.|TRBJ2-3
TGTGCCAGCAGCTTAGTGGGCGGGGGGGCGACAGATACGCAGTATTTT
CASSLVGGGATDTQYF
>TRBV7-9|.|.|TRBJ1-1
TGTGCCAGCAGCAAGGAACAGGGTCGGAACACTGAAGCTTTCTTT
CASSKEQGRNTEAFF
>TRBV18|.|.|TRBJ1-2
TGTGCCAGCTCACCCACCCGGGGACAAGGGGCCTTGATCTATGGCTACACCTTC
CASSPTRGQGALIYGYTF
>TRBV18|TRBD1|.|TRBJ2-2
TGTGCCAGCTCACCACGGGACAGAGCGAACACCGGGGAGCTGTTTTTT
CASSPRDRANTGELFF
>TRBV7-3|.|.|TRBJ2-1
TGTGCCAGCAGCTTAATTAGGGTAGGGGGGGGCGAGCAGTTCTTC
CASSLIRVGGGEQFF
>TRBV6-1|.|few|TRBJ1-1
TGTGCCAGCAGTGCCCTTCTTGCCGGGACAACCACTGAAGCTTTCTTT
CASSALLAGTTTEAFF
>TRBV7-2|TRBD1|.|TRBJ2-5
TGTGCCAGCAGCGTCAACAGGGGAGAGACCCAGTACTTC
CASSVNRGETQYF
>TRBV3-1/TRBV3-2|.|.|TRBJ2-2
TGTGCCAGCAGCCGATCAGACCTTCCCTGGGGCGGGGAGCTGTTTTTT
CASSRSDLPWGGELFF
>TRBV27|TRBD2|.|TRBJ2-5
TGTGCCAGCAGTTTATATGGACCGGGACTAGCGGGGAACCAAGAGACCCAGTACTTC
CASSLYGPGLAGNQETQYF
>TRBV30|.|few|TRBJ1-3
TGTGCCTGGAGTGTAAGGGGACACTCTGGAAACACCATATATTTT
CAWSVRGHSGNTIYF
>TRBV12-2|.|once|TRBJ1-1
TGTGCAAGTCGCTTCGGACAGGGTCAAGCTTTCTTT
CASRFGQGQAFF
>TRBV7-8|TRBD1|.|TRBJ1-3
TGTGCCAGCAGCTTACCCAGGGGGCCGGGAAACACCATATATTTT
CASSLPRGPGNTIYF
>TRBV10-3|TRBD1|few|TRBJ1-5
TGTGCCATCAGTGAAGGGACAGGGGTGGGACAGCCCCAGCATTTT
CAISEGTGVGQPQHF
>TRBV27|TRBD1|.|TRBJ1-2
TGTGCCAGCAGCAGGGGGACAGGCGCATATGGCTACACCTTC
CASSRGTGAYGYTF
>TRBV4-1|TRBD2|once|TRBJ2-4
TGCGCCAGCAGCCCCGGACTAGCGGGGGGGCGGGTCAAAAACATTCAGTACTTC
CASSPGLAGGRVKNIQYF